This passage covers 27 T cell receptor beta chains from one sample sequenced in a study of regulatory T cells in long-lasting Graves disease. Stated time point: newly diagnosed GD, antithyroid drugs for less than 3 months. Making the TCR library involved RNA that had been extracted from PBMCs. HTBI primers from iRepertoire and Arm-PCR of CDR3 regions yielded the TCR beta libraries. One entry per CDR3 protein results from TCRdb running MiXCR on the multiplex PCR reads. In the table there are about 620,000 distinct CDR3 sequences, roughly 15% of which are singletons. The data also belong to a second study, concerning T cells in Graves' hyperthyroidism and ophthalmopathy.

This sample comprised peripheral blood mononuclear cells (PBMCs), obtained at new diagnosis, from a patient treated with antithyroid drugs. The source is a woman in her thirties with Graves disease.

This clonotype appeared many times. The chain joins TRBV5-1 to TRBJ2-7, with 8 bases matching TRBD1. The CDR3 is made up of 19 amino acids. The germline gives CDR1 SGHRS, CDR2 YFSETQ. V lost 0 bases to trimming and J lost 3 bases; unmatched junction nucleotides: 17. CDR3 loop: CASSLGLGVPGGPFYEQYF. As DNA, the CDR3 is TGCGCCAGCAGCTTGGGCTTGGGAGTGCCAGGGGGCCCCTTCTACGAGCAGTACTTC.

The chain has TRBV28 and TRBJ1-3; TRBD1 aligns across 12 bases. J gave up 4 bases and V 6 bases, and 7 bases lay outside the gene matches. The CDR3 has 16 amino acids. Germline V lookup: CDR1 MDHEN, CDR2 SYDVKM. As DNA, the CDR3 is TGTGCCAGCAGCCTCGGGACAGGGGGCGGGGGAAACACCATATATTTT. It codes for CASSLGTGGGGNTIYF. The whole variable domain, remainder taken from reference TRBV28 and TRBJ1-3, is DVKVTQSSRYLVKRTGEKVFLECVQDMDHENMFWYRQDPGLGLRLIYFSYDVKMKEKGDIPEGYSVSREKKERFSLILESASTNQTSMYLCASSLGTGGGGNTIYFGEGSWLTVV.

DNA of the CDR3: TGCAGTGCTAGTGGCGGGGTCACAGATACGCAGTATTTT. It codes for CSASGGVTDTQYF. The chain joins TRBV20-1 to TRBJ2-3; D possibly corresponds to TRBD2 (6 bases). Germline lookup yields CDR1 DFQATT and CDR2 SNEGSKA (reference sequence). This CDR3 region has 13 residues. V lost 3 bases, J lost 2 bases, and 9 bases lay in between.

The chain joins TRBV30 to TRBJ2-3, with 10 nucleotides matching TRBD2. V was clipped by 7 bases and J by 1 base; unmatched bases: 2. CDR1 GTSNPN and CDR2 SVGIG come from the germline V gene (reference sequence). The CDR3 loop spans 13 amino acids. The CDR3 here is CASGTSGTDTQYF. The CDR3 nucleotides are TGTGCCTCCGGGACTAGCGGCACAGATACGCAGTATTTT.

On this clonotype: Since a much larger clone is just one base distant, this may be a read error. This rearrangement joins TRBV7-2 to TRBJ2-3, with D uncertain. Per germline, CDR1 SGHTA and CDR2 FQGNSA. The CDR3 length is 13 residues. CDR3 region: CANSLRRTDTQYF. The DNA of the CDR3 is TGTGCCAACAGCTTGAGGCGCACAGATACGCAGTATTTT.

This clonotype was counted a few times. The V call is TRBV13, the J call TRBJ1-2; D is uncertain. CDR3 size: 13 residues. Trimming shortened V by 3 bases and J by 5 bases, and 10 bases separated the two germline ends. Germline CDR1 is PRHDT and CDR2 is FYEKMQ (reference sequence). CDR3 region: CASSFSGGYGYTF. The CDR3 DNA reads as TGTGCCAGCAGCTTCTCCGGAGGATATGGCTACACCTTC.

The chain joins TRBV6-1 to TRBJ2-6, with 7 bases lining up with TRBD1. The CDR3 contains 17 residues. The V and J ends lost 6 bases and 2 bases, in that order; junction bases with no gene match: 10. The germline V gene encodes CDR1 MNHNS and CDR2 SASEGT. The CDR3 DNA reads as TGTGCCAGCAGCCGACAGGGCCAGGGGCCTGGGGCCAACGTCCTGACTTTC. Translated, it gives CASSRQGQGPGANVLTF.

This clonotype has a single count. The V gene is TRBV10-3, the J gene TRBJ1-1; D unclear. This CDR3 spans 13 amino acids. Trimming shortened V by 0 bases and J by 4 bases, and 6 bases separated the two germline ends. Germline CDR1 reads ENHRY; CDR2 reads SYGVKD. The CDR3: CAISESGFTEAFF. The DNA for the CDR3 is TGTGCCATCAGTGAGTCTGGGTTCACTGAAGCTTTCTTT.

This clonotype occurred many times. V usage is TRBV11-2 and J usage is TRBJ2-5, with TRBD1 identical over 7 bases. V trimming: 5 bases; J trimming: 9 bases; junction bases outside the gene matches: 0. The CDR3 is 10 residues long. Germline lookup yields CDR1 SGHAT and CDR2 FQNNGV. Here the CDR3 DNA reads TGTGCCAGCAGCCAGGGGGCCCAGTACTTC. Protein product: CASSQGAQYF.

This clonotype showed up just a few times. The CDR3 region has the DNA TGTGCCAGCAGAGGCGGCGGCAGTCGAAACTATGGCTACACCTTC. Protein: CASRGGGSRNYGYTF. The chain recombines TRBV6-1 with TRBJ1-2; D uncertain. The CDR3 has 15 amino acids. Looked up from germline, CDR1 is MNHNS and CDR2 is SASEGT. V lost 6 bases, J lost 2 bases, and 16 bases lay in between.

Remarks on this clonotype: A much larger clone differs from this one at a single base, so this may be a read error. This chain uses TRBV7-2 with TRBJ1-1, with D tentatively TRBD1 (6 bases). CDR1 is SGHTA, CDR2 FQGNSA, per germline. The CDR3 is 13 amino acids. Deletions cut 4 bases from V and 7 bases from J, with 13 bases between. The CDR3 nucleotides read TGTGCCAGCAGCTCGCCAGGACAGAGTGAAGCTTTCTTT. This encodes CASSSPGQSEAFF. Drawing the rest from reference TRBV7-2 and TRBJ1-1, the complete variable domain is GAGVSQSPSNKVTEKGKDVELRCDPISGHTALYWYRQSLGQGLEFLIYFQGNSAPDKSGLPSDRFSAERTGGSVSTLTIQRTQQEDSAVYLCASSSPGQSEAFFGQGTRLTVV.

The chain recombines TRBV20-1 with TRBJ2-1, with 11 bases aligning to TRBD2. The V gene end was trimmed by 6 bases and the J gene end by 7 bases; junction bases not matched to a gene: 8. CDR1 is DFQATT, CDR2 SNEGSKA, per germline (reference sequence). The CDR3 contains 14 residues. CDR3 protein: CSAPLAGGRNEQFF. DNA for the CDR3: TGCAGTGCCCCGCTAGCGGGAGGCAGGAATGAGCAGTTCTTC.

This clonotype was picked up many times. The CDR3 DNA reads TGTGCCAGCAGTAAAACAGGGAAACTAGCGGAGAATTCCTACGAGCAGTACTTC. Amino acid sequence: CASSKTGKLAENSYEQYF. This chain joins TRBV27 and TRBJ2-7; 8 bases align to TRBD2. The germline gives CDR1 MNHEY, CDR2 SMNVEV (reference sequence). The CDR3 runs to 18 residues. V was pared by 5 bases and J by 1 base, with 16 bases of the junction left unmatched.

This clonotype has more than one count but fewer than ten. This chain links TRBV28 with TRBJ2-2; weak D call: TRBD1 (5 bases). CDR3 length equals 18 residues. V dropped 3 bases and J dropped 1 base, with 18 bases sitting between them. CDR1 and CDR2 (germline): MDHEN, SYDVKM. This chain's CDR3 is CASSFRPSGLKNTGELFF. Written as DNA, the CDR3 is TGTGCCAGCAGTTTCAGGCCCTCAGGGTTGAAGAACACCGGGGAGCTGTTTTTT.

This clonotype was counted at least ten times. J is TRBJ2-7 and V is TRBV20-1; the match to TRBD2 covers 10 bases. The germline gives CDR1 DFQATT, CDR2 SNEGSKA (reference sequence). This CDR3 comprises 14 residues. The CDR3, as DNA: TGCAGCGCCGACCGACTAGCGGGCTCCTACGAGCAGTACTTC. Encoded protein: CSADRLAGSYEQYF.

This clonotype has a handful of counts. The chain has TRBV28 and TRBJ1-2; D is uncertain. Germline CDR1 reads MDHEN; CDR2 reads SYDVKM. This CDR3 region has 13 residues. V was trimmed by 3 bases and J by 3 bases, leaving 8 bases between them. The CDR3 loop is CASSFMGHYGYTF. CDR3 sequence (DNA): TGTGCCAGCAGTTTCATGGGTCACTATGGCTACACCTTC.

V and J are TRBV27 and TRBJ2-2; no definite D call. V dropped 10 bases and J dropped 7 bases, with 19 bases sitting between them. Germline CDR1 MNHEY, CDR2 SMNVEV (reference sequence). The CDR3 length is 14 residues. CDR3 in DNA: TGTGCCACCCGAAGTTCGGCGGCGAGCGGGGAGCTGTTTTTT. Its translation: CATRSSAASGELFF.

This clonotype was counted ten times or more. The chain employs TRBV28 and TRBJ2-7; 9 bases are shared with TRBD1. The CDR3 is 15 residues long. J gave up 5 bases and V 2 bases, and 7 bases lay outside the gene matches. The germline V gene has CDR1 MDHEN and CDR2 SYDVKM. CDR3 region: CASSLGTGSLHEQYF. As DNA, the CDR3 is TGTGCCAGCAGTTTAGGGACAGGGAGTCTCCACGAGCAGTACTTC. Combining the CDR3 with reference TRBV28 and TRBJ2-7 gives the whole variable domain DVKVTQSSRYLVKRTGEKVFLECVQDMDHENMFWYRQDPGLGLRLIYFSYDVKMKEKGDIPEGYSVSREKKERFSLILESASTNQTSMYLCASSLGTGSLHEQYFGPGTRLTVT.

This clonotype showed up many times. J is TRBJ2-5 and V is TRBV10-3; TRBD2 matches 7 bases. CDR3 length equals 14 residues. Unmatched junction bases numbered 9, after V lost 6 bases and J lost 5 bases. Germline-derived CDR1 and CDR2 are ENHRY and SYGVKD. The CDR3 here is CAISEGGVRETQYF. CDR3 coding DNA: TGTGCCATCAGCGAGGGAGGGGTTCGGGAGACCCAGTACTTC.

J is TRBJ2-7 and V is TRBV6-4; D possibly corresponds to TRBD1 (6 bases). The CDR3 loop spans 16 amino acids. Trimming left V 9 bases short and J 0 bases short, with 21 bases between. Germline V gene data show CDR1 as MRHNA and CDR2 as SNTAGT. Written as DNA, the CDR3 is TGTGCCAGTCCGTACACCCATTCAGGGGTCTCCTACGAGCAGTACTTC. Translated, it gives CASPYTHSGVSYEQYF.

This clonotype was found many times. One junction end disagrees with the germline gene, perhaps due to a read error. The CDR3 nucleotides are TGTGCCAGCAGCTTAGGTGGGACAGGGAATCAGCCCCAGCATTTT. Encoded protein: CASSLGGTGNQPQHF. The chain recombines TRBV12-3 or TRBV12-4 with TRBJ1-5; the match to TRBD1 covers 9 bases. This CDR3 is built from 15 residues.

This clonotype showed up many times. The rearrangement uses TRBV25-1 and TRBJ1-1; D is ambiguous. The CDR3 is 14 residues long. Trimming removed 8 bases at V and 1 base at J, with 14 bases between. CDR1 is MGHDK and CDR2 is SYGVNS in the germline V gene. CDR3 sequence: CASRASAGNTEAFF. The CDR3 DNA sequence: TGTGCCAGCCGAGCTTCGGCGGGGAACACTGAAGCTTTCTTT.

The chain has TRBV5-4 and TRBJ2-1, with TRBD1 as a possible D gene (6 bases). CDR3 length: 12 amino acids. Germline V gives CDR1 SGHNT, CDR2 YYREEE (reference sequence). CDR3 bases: TGTGCAGGAGAAGGGGGAGCGAGTGAGCAGTTCTTC. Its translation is CAGEGGASEQFF.

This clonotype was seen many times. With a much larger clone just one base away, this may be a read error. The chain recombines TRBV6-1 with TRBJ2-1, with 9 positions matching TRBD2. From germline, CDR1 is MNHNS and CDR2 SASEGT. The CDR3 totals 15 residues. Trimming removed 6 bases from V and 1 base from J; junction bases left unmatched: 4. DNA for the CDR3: TGTGCCAGCAGCTTAGCGGGAGAGTCCTACAATGAGCAGTTCTTC. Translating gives CASSLAGESYNEQFF.

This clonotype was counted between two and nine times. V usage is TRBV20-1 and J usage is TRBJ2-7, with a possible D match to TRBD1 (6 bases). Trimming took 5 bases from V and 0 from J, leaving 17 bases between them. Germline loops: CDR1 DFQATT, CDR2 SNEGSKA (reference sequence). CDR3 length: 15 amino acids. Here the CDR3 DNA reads TGCAGTGCTCCAGGCCCGGGACACCGCTCCTACGAGCAGTACTTC. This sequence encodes CSAPGPGHRSYEQYF.

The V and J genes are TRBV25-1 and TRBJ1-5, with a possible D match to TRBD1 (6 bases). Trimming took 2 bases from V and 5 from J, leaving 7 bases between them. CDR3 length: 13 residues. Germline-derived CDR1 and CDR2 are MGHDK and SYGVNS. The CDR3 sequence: CASSETGYQPQHF. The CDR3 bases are TGTGCCAGCAGTGAAACAGGGTATCAGCCCCAGCATTTT. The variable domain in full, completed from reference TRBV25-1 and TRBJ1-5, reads EADIYQTPRYLVIGTGKKITLECSQTMGHDKMYWYQQDPGMELHLIHYSYGVNSTEKGDLSSESTVSRIRTEHFPLTLESARPSHTSQYLCASSETGYQPQHFGDGTRLSIL.

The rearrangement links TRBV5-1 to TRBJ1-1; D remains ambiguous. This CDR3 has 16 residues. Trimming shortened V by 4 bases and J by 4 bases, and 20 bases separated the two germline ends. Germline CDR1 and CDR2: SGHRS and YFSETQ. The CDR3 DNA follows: TGCGCCAGCAGCCCGCAACGGGGAGGCTCGGTCACTGAAGCTTTCTTT. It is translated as CASSPQRGGSVTEAFF.